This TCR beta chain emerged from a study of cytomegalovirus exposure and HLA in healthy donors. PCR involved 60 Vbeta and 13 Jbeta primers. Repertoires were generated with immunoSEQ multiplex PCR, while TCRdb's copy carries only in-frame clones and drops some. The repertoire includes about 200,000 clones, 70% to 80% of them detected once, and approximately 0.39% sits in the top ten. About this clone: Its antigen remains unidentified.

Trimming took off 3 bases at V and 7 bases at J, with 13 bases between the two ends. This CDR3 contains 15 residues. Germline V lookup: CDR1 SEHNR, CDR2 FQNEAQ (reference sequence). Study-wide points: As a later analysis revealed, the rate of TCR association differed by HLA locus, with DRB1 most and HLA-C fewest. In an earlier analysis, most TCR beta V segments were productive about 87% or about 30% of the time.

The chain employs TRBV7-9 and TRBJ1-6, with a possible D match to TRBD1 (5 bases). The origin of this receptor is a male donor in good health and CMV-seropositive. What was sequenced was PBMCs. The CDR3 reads CASSLALGGNSPLHF. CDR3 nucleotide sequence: TGTGCCAGCAGCTTGGCCCTGGGGGGGAATTCACCCCTCCACTTT.